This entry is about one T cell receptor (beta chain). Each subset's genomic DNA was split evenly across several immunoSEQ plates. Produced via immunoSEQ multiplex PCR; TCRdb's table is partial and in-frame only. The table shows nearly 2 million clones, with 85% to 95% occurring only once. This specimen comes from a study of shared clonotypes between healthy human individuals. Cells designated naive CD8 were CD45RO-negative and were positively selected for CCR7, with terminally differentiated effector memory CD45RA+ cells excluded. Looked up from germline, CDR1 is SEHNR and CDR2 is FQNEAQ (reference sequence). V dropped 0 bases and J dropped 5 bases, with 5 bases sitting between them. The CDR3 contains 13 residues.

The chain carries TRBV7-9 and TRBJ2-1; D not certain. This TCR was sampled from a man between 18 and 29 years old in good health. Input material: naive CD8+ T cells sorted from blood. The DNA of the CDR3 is TGTGCCAGCAGCTTAGCCACCCACAATGAGCAGTTCTTC. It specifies CASSLATHNEQFF.